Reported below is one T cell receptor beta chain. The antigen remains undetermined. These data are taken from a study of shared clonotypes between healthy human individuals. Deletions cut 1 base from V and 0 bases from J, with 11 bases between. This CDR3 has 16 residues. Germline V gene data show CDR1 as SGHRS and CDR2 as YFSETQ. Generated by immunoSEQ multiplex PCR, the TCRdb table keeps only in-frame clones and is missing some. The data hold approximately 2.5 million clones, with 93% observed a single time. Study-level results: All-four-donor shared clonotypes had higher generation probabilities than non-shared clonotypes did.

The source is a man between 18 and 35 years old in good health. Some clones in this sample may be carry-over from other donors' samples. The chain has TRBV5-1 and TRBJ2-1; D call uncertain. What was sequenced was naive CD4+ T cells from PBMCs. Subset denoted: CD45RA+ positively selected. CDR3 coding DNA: TGCGCCAGCAGCTTGAATGGGGATCCCTCCTACAATGAGCAGTTCTTC. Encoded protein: CASSLNGDPSYNEQFF.